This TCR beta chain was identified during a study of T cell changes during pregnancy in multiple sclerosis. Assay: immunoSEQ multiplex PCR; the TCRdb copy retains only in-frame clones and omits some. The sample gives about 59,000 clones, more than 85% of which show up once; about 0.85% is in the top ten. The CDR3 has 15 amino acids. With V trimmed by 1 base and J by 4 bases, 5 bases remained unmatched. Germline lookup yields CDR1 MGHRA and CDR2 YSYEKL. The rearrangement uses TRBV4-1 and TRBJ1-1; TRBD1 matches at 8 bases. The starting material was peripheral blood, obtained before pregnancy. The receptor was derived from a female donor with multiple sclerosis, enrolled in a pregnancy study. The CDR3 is CASSQGRDRSTEAFF. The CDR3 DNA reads TGCGCCAGCAGCCAAGGCCGGGACAGGAGCACTGAAGCTTTCTTT.